This TCR beta chain was obtained from a study of T cells in localized non-small cell lung cancer. A remark on this clone: The antigen is undetermined.

Data came from immunoSEQ multiplex PCR; TCRdb stores just in-frame clones and leaves some out. This table holds approximately 4,600 clones, less than 35% found once. Study-level findings and limits: Longer overall survival was associated with a higher density of T cells in the blood. Appearances in adjacent lung were noted for a median approximately 50 of the top 100 tumor clones. Compared with tumor, uninvolved adjacent lung displayed greater T cell clonality, ranking highest overall. Since sequencing was restricted to only one region of the tumor, intratumor heterogeneity remains a possibility.

Germline V lookup: CDR1 LNHDA, CDR2 SQIVND (reference sequence). After removal of 11 bases from V and 6 bases from J, the junction contained 12 bases not matched to a gene. The CDR3 is 13 amino acids. J is TRBJ2-7 and V is TRBV19; 8 bases agree with TRBD1. This specimen consisted of lung tumor tissue, obtained before any cancer treatment. The sequence was obtained from a man aged 40 to 70 with stage II lung adenocarcinoma. This CDR3 is CASCRGPEGEQYF. The CDR3 region has the DNA TGTGCCTCTTGCAGGGGGCCTGAGGGCGAGCAGTACTTC.